This T cell receptor (beta chain) is from a study of T cell repertoires in aging, cancer and after chemotherapy. Rearranged V-D-J TRB sequences were amplified with a mixed TRB-A/B primer pool. TCRdb called the multiplex PCR reads again in MiXCR, with one record for every CDR3 protein. Of about 4,500 distinct CDR3 sequences in the sample, roughly 40% were seen once. For this clonotype: Its matching antigen is unknown.

Study-level points and caveats: Compared with age-matched healthy donors, untreated hematological or solid cancer patients showed higher blood TCR clonality.

The template was genomic DNA from peripheral blood, not RNA. V lost 5 bases to trimming and J lost 7 bases, with 14 bases between them. The CDR3 contains 14 residues. Germline CDR1 reads MNHEY; CDR2 reads SVGAGI. The V call is TRBV6-5, the J call TRBJ1-4; tentatively, D is TRBD1 (6 bases). Sample: blood. This clonotype originated in a human donor with a solid tumor. CDR3 coding DNA: TGTGCCAGCAGTGGCACCGGGACACCTGAAAAACTGTTTTTT. It yields the protein CASSGTGTPEKLFF.